Following are 21 T cell receptor beta chains from one sample sequenced in a study of T cell changes during pregnancy in multiple sclerosis. The method was immunoSEQ multiplex PCR; TCRdb's version includes in-frame clones alone and lacks a portion of them. The data show 26,000 or so clones, 80% to 90% seen once. Source: CD8+ T cells from peripheral blood mononuclear cells, taken in the second trimester of pregnancy. Receptor source: a female donor with multiple sclerosis, enrolled in a pregnancy study.

The chain couples TRBV7-9 to TRBJ2-1, with 14 bases identical to TRBD2. Losses at the gene ends were 5 bases for V and 4 bases for J; bases not matched to a gene: 7. In germline, CDR1 is SEHNR, CDR2 FQNEAQ (reference sequence). The CDR3 has 17 residues. CDR3 DNA sequence: TGTGCCAGCAGCCCTGGGACTAGCGGGAGTTCATACAATGAGCAGTTCTTC. It is translated as CASSPGTSGSSYNEQFF.

The V and J genes are TRBV6-5 and TRBJ2-5; 8 bases are shared with TRBD2. This CDR3 has 15 amino acids. V lost 0 bases and J lost 3; bases outside the gene matches: 3. Germline V gene sequence: CDR1 MNHEY, CDR2 SVGAGI. DNA for the CDR3: TGTGCCAGCAGTTACTCGCCGGGACTAGAAGAGACCCAGTACTTC. Protein sequence: CASSYSPGLEETQYF.

The chain uses TRBV27 and TRBJ1-6; D uncertain. CDR1 MNHEY and CDR2 SMNVEV come from the germline V gene (reference sequence). Trimming took off 5 bases at V and 6 bases at J, with 11 bases between the two ends. The CDR3 length is 14 residues. The CDR3 nucleotides read TGTGCCAGCAGTCCATCGTGGGCTAATTCACCCCTCCACTTT. It yields the protein CASSPSWANSPLHF.

The CDR3 here is CASSAPGGSGEQYF. In DNA, the CDR3 is TGTGCCAGCAGTGCCCCCGGGGGTAGCGGGGAGCAGTACTTC. The genes are TRBV28 and TRBJ2-7; TRBD2 agrees at 7 bases. V gave up 5 bases and J gave up 7 bases; unmatched junction bases: 11. Germline loops: CDR1 MDHEN, CDR2 SYDVKM. The CDR3 spans 14 residues. Based on the CDR3 plus reference TRBV28 and TRBJ2-7, the full variable domain is DVKVTQSSRYLVKRTGEKVFLECVQDMDHENMFWYRQDPGLGLRLIYFSYDVKMKEKGDIPEGYSVSREKKERFSLILESASTNQTSMYLCASSAPGGSGEQYFGPGTRLTVT.

The chain couples TRBV2 to TRBJ2-4; D might be TRBD2 (5 bases). V lost 4 bases and J lost 1, with 14 bases in between. CDR1 is SNHLY, CDR2 FYNNEI, per germline. The CDR3 is made up of 16 amino acids. In DNA, the CDR3 is TGTGCCAGCAGTGGGGATCCAACGGGGGCCAAAAACATTCAGTACTTC. Amino acid sequence: CASSGDPTGAKNIQYF.

V is TRBV28 and J is TRBJ2-2; D is unclear. The CDR3 is made up of 15 amino acids. Germline V gives CDR1 MDHEN, CDR2 SYDVKM. Trimming left V 5 bases short and J 0 bases short, with 10 bases between. For the CDR3, the DNA is TGTGCCAGCAGTATAGACTTGGCGAACACCGGGGAGCTGTTTTTT. This sequence encodes CASSIDLANTGELFF.

This clone was counted once. The chain is built from TRBV6-6 and TRBJ2-3, with 9 positions matching TRBD2. Germline-derived CDR1 and CDR2 are MNHNY and SVGAGI (reference sequence). Trimming at V came to 4 bases and at J to 3 bases, leaving 5 bases not matched to a gene. This CDR3 is built from 15 residues. The CDR3 region is CASSWAGGFTDTQYF. The CDR3 coding sequence is TGTGCCAGCAGTTGGGCGGGAGGGTTTACAGATACGCAGTATTTT.

The V gene is TRBV15, the J gene TRBJ2-3, with a possible D match to TRBD2 (5 bases). CDR1 is LNHNV, CDR2 YYDKDF, per germline (reference sequence). V was shortened by 3 bases and J by 1 base, with 8 bases between the two germline ends. The CDR3 is 14 residues long. CDR3 in amino acids: CATSSNGGTDTQYF. In DNA, the CDR3 is TGTGCCACCAGCAGTAACGGGGGCACAGATACGCAGTATTTT.

This chain uses TRBV5-4 with TRBJ1-1; D perhaps matches TRBD1 (5 bases). V was pared by 4 bases and J by 1 base, with 14 bases between. This CDR3 comprises 15 residues. Germline lookup yields CDR1 SGHNT and CDR2 YYREEE (reference sequence). Here the CDR3 reads CASSPGGGQNTEAFF. CDR3 DNA sequence: TGTGCCAGCAGCCCGGGGGGAGGGCAGAACACTGAAGCTTTCTTT. Using reference TRBV5-4 and TRBJ1-1 for the parts outside the CDR3, the full variable domain is ETGVTQSPTHLIKTRGQQVTLRCSSQSGHNTVSWYQQALGQGPQFIFQYYREEENGRGNFPPRFSGLQFPNYSSELNVNALELDDSALYLCASSPGGGQNTEAFFGQGTRLTVV.

V gene TRBV30 combines with J gene TRBJ1-2; no definite D call. The CDR3 runs 14 residues. V was cut by 3 bases and J by 4 bases, with 15 bases left in between. Germline V gives CDR1 GTSNPN, CDR2 SVGIG (reference sequence). The DNA for the CDR3 is TGTGCCTGGAGGGCCGGAGGGATTTCCTATGGCTACACCTTC. Translated: CAWRAGGISYGYTF.

This clone appeared a single time. The chain employs TRBV6-1 and TRBJ2-7, with a weak D call TRBD1 (5 bases). V dropped 2 bases and J dropped 3 bases, with 5 bases sitting between them. Looked up from germline, CDR1 is MNHNS and CDR2 is SASEGT. This CDR3 region has 12 residues. CDR3 sequence: CASSEQGYEQYF. CDR3 coding DNA: TGTGCCAGCAGTGAACAGGGCTACGAGCAGTACTTC.

The gene calls are TRBV15 and TRBJ2-1; D gene unclear. The CDR3 extends over 13 amino acids. The germline V gene encodes CDR1 LNHNV and CDR2 YYDKDF (reference sequence). V gave up 1 base and J gave up 5 bases, with 6 bases separating them. The CDR3 reads CATSRAPDNEQFF. The CDR3, as DNA: TGTGCCACCAGCAGAGCCCCAGACAATGAGCAGTTCTTC.

The chain uses TRBV6-1 and TRBJ1-3; 7 bases fit TRBD1. The CDR3 runs 16 residues. The V gene end was trimmed by 0 bases and the J gene end by 5 bases; junction bases not matched to a gene: 7. Germline values: CDR1 MNHNS, CDR2 SASEGT. The CDR3 loop reads CASSEAFRGQRNTIYF. The CDR3 region has the DNA TGTGCCAGCAGTGAAGCTTTCAGGGGACAGCGAAACACCATATATTTT.

The chain links TRBV9 to TRBJ1-4, with D possibly TRBD1 on 5 matching bases. The germline V gene has CDR1 SGDLS and CDR2 YYNGEE. V was clipped by 4 bases and J by 0 bases, with 13 bases between them. The CDR3 has 16 amino acids. The CDR3 here is CASSPIGAATNEKLFF. The CDR3 bases are TGTGCCAGCAGCCCGATAGGGGCCGCAACTAATGAAAAACTGTTTTTT.

The chain couples TRBV6-1 to TRBJ2-7; 9 bases agree with TRBD1. CDR1 and CDR2 from the germline V gene are MNHNS and SASEGT. J was trimmed by 4 bases and V by 5 bases; bases with no gene match: 9. CDR3 length equals 15 residues. CDR3 sequence (DNA): TGTGCCAGCAGTCTGCCGGGACAGGGAATATACGAGCAGTACTTC. As protein: CASSLPGQGIYEQYF.

The chain carries TRBV2 and TRBJ2-3, with a tentative D call TRBD1 (5 bases). The CDR3 is 15 residues long. V lost 10 bases, J lost 2 bases, and 19 bases lay in between. Germline CDR1 is SNHLY and CDR2 is FYNNEI. As DNA, the CDR3 is TGTGCCACCCCATCCAGGGTTGAGGACACAGATACGCAGTATTTT. As protein: CATPSRVEDTDTQYF.

The V gene is TRBV6-6, the J gene TRBJ2-3; 7 bases agree with TRBD2. This CDR3 is built from 14 residues. Germline V CDR1 and CDR2: MNHNY, SVGAGI (reference sequence). The V gene end was trimmed by 6 bases and the J gene end by 4 bases; junction bases not matched to a gene: 7. CDR3 amino acids: CASRDGGSADTQYF. CDR3 sequence (DNA): TGTGCCAGCAGGGACGGCGGGAGTGCAGATACGCAGTATTTT.

V is TRBV12-1 and J is TRBJ2-1; the tabulated D call, TRBD1, remains unverified against the DNA. TRBV12-1 is described as a pseudogene. This CDR3 is 16 amino acids long. The CDR3 protein is CASSSPGGAGNNEQFF. The DNA of the CDR3 is TGTGCCAGCAGCTCCCCAGGGGGAGCGGGCAACAATGAGCAGTTCTTC.

The genes are TRBV9 and TRBJ2-2; D gene uncertain. Germline V gene data show CDR1 as SGDLS and CDR2 as YYNGEE. Trimming cost V 0 bases and J 8 bases, with 8 bases left between them. The length of the CDR3 is 13 residues. The CDR3 is CASSVVSSGELFF. In DNA, the CDR3 is TGTGCCAGCAGCGTAGTTAGCTCTGGGGAGCTGTTTTTT.

This clone was recorded once. V usage is TRBV6-4 and J usage is TRBJ1-2, with 7 bases that match TRBD1. Germline CDR1 and CDR2: MRHNA and SNTAGT. CDR3 length: 16 residues. J gave up 1 base and V 7 bases, and 12 bases lay outside the gene matches. CDR3 protein: CASIQEGYRGNYGYTF. DNA of the CDR3: TGTGCCAGCATCCAGGAAGGTTACAGGGGTAACTATGGCTACACCTTC.

The chain recombines TRBV27 with TRBJ2-7, with TRBD1 identical over 8 bases. The CDR3 is 14 residues long. Germline lookup yields CDR1 MNHEY and CDR2 SMNVEV (reference sequence). V was clipped by 5 bases and J by 3 bases; unmatched bases: 6. The CDR3 is CASSSGQGIYEQYF. CDR3 coding DNA: TGTGCCAGCAGTAGTGGACAGGGTATCTACGAGCAGTACTTC.